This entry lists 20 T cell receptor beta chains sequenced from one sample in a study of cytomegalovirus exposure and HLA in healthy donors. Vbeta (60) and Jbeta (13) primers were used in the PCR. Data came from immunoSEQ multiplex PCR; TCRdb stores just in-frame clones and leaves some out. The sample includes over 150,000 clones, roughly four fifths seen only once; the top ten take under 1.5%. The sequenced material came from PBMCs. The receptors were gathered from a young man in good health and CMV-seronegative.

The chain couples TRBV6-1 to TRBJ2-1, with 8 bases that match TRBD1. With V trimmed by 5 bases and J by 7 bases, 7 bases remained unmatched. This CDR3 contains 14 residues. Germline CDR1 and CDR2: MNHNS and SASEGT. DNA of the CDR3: TGTGCCAGCAGTCCGGGACAGGCGGTAAATGAGCAGTTCTTC. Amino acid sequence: CASSPGQAVNEQFF.

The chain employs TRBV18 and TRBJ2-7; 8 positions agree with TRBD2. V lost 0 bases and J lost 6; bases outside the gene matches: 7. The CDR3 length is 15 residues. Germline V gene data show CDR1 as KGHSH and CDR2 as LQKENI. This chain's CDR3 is CASSPPSKAGGEQYF. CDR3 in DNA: TGTGCCAGCTCACCACCTTCCAAGGCGGGGGGCGAGCAGTACTTC.

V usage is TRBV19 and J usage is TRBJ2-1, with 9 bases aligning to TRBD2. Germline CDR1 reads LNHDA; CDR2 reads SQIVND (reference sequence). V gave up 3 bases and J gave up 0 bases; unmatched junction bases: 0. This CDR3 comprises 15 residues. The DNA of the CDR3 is TGTGCCAGTAGTATTAGCGGGAGCTCCTACAATGAGCAGTTCTTC. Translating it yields CASSISGSSYNEQFF.

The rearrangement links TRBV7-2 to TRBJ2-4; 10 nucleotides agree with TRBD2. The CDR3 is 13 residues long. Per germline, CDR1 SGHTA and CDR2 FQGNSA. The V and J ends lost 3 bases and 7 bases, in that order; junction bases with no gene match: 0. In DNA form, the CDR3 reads TGTGCCAGCAGCTTGACTAGCGGGAACATTCAGTACTTC. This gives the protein CASSLTSGNIQYF.

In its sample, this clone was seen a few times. CDR3 in amino acids: CASSPRGSSAGELFF. CDR3 nucleotides: TGTGCCAGTAGTCCCCGTGGGTCTAGCGCCGGGGAGCTGTTTTTT. The genes are TRBV19 and TRBJ2-2; a weak D match, TRBD2 (6 bases). V shed 5 bases and J shed 6 bases, with 16 bases lying between them. Germline V CDR1 and CDR2: LNHDA, SQIVND (reference sequence). The CDR3 length is 15 residues. The full variable domain, with the rest looked up from reference TRBV19 and TRBJ2-2, is DGGITQSPKYLFRKEGQNVTLSCEQNLNHDAMYWYRQDPGQGLRLIYYSQIVNDFQKGDIAEGYSVSREKKESFPLTVTSAQKNPTAFYLCASSPRGSSAGELFFGEGSRLTVL.

CDR3 bases: TGTGCCAGCAGCTCCATACGAGGGGGTCCCTACGAGCAGTACTTC. Translation: CASSSIRGGPYEQYF. The V call is TRBV7-8, the J call TRBJ2-7; a possible D gene is TRBD1 (6 bases). The CDR3 spans 15 residues. Germline CDR1 reads SGHVS; CDR2 reads FQNEAQ. V lost 4 bases and J 2 bases, leaving 15 bases between the germline ends.

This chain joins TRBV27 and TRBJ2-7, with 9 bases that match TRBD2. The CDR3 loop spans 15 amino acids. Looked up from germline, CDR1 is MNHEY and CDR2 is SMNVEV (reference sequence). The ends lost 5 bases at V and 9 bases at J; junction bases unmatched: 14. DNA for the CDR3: TGTGCCAGCAGTGGCGGGGGCGGGAGGGTGGGGGGGCAGTACTTC. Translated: CASSGGGGRVGGQYF.

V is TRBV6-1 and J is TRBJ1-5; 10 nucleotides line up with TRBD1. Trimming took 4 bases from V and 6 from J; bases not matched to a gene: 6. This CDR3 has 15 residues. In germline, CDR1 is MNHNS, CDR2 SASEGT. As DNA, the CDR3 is TGTGCCAGCAGTGTTCGACAGGGGGCGAGTCAGCCCCAGCATTTT. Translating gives CASSVRQGASQPQHF.

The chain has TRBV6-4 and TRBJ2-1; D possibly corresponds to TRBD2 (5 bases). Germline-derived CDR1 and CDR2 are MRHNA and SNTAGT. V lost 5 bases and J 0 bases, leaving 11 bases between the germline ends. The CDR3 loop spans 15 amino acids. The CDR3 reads CASSLLAGSYNEQFF. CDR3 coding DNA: TGTGCCAGCAGTCTTCTAGCAGGCTCCTACAATGAGCAGTTCTTC.

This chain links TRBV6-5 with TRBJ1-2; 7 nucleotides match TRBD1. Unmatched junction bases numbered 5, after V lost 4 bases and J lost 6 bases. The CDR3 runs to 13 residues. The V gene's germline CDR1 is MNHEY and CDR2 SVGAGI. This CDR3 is CASSLEGADGYTF. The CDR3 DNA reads TGTGCCAGCAGTTTGGAGGGGGCCGATGGCTACACCTTC.

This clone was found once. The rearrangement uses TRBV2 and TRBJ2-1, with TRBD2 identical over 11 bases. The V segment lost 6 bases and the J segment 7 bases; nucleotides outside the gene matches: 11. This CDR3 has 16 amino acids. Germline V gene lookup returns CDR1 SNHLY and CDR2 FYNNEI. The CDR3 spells CASRVVAGGPGNEQFF. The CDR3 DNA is TGTGCCAGCAGAGTTGTAGCGGGAGGGCCGGGGAATGAGCAGTTCTTC. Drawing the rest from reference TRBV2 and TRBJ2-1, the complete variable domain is EPEVTQTPSHQVTQMGQEVILRCVPISNHLYFYWYRQILGQKVEFLVSFYNNEISEKSEIFDDQFSVERPDGSNFTLKIRSTKLEDSAMYFCASRVVAGGPGNEQFFGPGTRLTVL.

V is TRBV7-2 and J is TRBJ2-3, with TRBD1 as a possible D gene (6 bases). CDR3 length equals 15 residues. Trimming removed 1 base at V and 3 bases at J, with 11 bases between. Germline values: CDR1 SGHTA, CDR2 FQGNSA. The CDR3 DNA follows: TGTGCCAGCAGCTTAGGTCAGGGGCCTACAGATACGCAGTATTTT. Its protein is CASSLGQGPTDTQYF.

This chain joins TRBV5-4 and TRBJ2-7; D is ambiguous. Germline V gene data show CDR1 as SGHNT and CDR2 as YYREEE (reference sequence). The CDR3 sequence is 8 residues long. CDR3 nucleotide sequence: TGTGTGGCGGATAAGCAGTACTTC. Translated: CVADKQYF. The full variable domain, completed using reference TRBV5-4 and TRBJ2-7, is ETGVTQSPTHLIKTRGQQVTLRCSSQSGHNTVSWYQQALGQGPQFIFQYYREEENGRGNFPPRFSGLQFPNYSSELNVNALELDDSALYLCVADKQYFGPGTRLTVT.

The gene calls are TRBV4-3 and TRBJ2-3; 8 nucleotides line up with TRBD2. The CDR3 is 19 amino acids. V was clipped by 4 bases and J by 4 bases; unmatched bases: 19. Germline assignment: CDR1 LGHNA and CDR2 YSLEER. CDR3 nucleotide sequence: TGCGCCAGCAGCCGTCGCCCCAGCGGGAGTTGGATCGAATCAGATACGCAGTATTTT. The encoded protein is CASSRRPSGSWIESDTQYF.

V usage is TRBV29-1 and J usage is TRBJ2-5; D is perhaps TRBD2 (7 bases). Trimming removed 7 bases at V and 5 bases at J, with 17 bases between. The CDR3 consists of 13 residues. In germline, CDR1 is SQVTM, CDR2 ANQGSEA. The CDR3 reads CSARGGEAETQYF. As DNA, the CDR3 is TGCAGCGCGAGGGGGGGCGAGGCGGAGACCCAGTACTTC.

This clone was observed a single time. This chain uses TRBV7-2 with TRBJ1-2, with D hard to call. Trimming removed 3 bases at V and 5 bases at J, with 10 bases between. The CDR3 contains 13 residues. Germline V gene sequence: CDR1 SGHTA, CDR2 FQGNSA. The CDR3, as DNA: TGTGCCAGCAGCTTCTCGATAACTTATGGCTACACCTTC. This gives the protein CASSFSITYGYTF.

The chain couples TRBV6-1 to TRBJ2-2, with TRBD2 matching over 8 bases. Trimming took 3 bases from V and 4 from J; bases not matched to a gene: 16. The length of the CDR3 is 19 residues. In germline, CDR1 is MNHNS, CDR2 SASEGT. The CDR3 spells CASSDPREESVWGTGELFF. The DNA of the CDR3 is TGTGCCAGCAGTGATCCGCGGGAGGAGTCTGTGTGGGGCACCGGGGAGCTGTTTTTT.

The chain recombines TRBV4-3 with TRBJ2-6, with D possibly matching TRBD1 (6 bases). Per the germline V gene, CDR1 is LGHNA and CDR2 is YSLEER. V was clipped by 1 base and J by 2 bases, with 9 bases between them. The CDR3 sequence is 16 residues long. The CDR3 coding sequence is TGCGCCAGCAGCCAAGGAGGGGGTACTGGGGCCAACGTCCTGACTTTC. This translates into CASSQGGGTGANVLTF.

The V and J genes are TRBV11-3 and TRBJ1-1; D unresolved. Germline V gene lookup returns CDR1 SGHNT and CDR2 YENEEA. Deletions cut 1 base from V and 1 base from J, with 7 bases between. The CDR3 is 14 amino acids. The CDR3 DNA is TGTGCCAGCAGCTTAGGACGGGGGAACACTGAAGCTTTCTTT. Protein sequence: CASSLGRGNTEAFF.

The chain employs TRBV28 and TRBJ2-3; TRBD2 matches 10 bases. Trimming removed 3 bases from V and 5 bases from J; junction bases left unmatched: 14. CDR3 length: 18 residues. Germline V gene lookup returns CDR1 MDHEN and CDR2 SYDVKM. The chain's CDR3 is CASSFNPRTSGGLDTQYF. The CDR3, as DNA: TGTGCCAGCAGTTTTAACCCTCGGACTAGCGGTGGGTTAGATACGCAGTATTTT.